This T cell receptor beta chain was profiled in a study of identical twins. Study findings and constraints: Fewer insertions characterized abundant cord blood beta clonotypes, whereas memory repertoires showed none.

TCRdb called the 5' RACE reads again in MiXCR, with one record for every CDR3 protein. The data hold about 190,000 distinct CDR3 sequences, with 15% observed a single time. V lost 8 bases to trimming and J lost 1 base; unmatched junction nucleotides: 4. The CDR3 extends over 14 amino acids. Germline-derived CDR1 and CDR2 are SGHVS and FQNEAQ. A word on this clonotype: What it binds is unknown.

These same records also appear under a second study, on T cells expressing NK-cell markers. That study adds: HCMV seropositivity characterized seven of the eight sequenced donors, and seronegativity one.

The sequencing sample was made of CD8+ T cells sorted from blood. V and J are TRBV7-8 and TRBJ2-2; 7 bases agree with TRBD1. The source of this sequence is a woman aged 18-29 years in good health. CDR3 nucleotide sequence: TGTGCCAGCCCGGGACAGAGGAACACCGGGGAGCTGTTTTTT. It codes for CASPGQRNTGELFF.